The 27 T cell receptor beta chains below all came from one sample that was sequenced in a study of blood T cell repertoires in COVID-19. The method was immunoSEQ multiplex PCR; TCRdb's version includes in-frame clones alone and lacks a portion of them. The sample records about 83,000 clones, roughly 87% being singletons. Sequenced: peripheral blood. The receptors were gathered from a man between 60 and 75 years old with acute or convalescent COVID-19.

The chain employs TRBV18 and TRBJ1-3, with 8 bases identical to TRBD1. The CDR3 runs to 15 residues. V shed 6 bases, J shed 0 bases, and the junction held 4 bases outside the gene matches. CDR1 and CDR2 (germline): KGHSH, LQKENI. The CDR3 DNA reads as TGTGCCAGCTCCGGAACAGGGGGCTCTGGAAACACCATATATTTT. It specifies CASSGTGGSGNTIYF.

The J gene is TRBJ1-4, the V gene TRBV10-3; no firm D call. V was clipped by 6 bases and J by 14 bases, with 19 bases between them. The germline V gene has CDR1 ENHRY and CDR2 SYGVKD. The CDR3 has 13 amino acids. CDR3 protein: CAISPEGNSGLFF. The CDR3, as DNA: TGTGCCATCAGCCCTGAGGGAAACTCGGGGCTGTTTTTT.

The chain uses TRBV5-5 and TRBJ1-4; D unclear. The CDR3 runs 16 residues. The germline gives CDR1 SGHKS, CDR2 YYEKEE (reference sequence). V lost 0 bases and J lost 3, with 12 bases in between. CDR3 coding DNA: TGTGCCAGCAGCTTGGCGGGAGGCGCAGCTAATGAAAAACTGTTTTTT. Its protein product is CASSLAGGAANEKLFF.

The chain joins TRBV7-8 to TRBJ1-5, with TRBD1 as a possible D gene (6 bases). The CDR3 contains 13 residues. V was cut by 2 bases and J by 7 bases, with 9 bases left in between. The germline gives CDR1 SGHVS, CDR2 FQNEAQ. CDR3 amino acids: CASSLTGSQPQHF. CDR3 coding DNA: TGTGCCAGCAGCTTAACAGGGAGCCAGCCCCAGCATTTT.

The V and J genes are TRBV4-1 and TRBJ2-3; TRBD1 matches at 8 bases. CDR3 length: 16 amino acids. Trimming took 0 bases from V and 6 from J; bases not matched to a gene: 8. Germline V gene sequence: CDR1 MGHRA, CDR2 YSYEKL. CDR3 residues: CASSQEGGQGADTQYF. The CDR3, as DNA: TGCGCCAGCAGCCAAGAAGGAGGACAGGGAGCGGATACGCAGTATTTT.

The CDR3 spells CASSLGRANEQFF. DNA for the CDR3: TGTGCCAGCAGCCTTGGGCGGGCCAATGAGCAGTTCTTC. The chain carries TRBV3-1 (or the pseudogene TRBV3-2) and TRBJ2-1; the D gene is possibly TRBD2 (5 bases). Germline V lookup: CDR1 LGHDT, CDR2 YNNKEL (reference sequence). The CDR3 consists of 13 residues. V gave up 4 bases and J gave up 6 bases, with 10 bases separating them.

The chain employs TRBV3-1 (or the pseudogene TRBV3-2) and TRBJ1-1, with 12 bases aligning to TRBD1. The CDR3 has 16 residues. Trimming took 2 bases from V and 4 from J; bases not matched to a gene: 5. CDR1 and CDR2 (germline): LGHDT, YNNKEL (reference sequence). The CDR3 sequence: CASSQRGQGASTEAFF. CDR3 DNA sequence: TGTGCCAGCAGCCAAAGGGGACAGGGGGCGAGCACTGAAGCTTTCTTT.

The V gene is TRBV19, the J gene TRBJ1-1; the match to TRBD1 covers 11 bases. Germline CDR1 reads LNHDA; CDR2 reads SQIVND (reference sequence). The V segment lost 6 bases and the J segment 2 bases; nucleotides outside the gene matches: 8. The CDR3 covers 16 residues. CDR3 sequence: CASSLGQGAFNTEAFF. As DNA, the CDR3 is TGTGCCAGTAGCCTAGGACAGGGGGCTTTCAACACTGAAGCTTTCTTT.

The chain employs TRBV5-4 and TRBJ2-1; TRBD2 matches 13 bases. The CDR3 covers 17 residues. J gave up 7 bases and V 3 bases, and 10 bases lay outside the gene matches. Per the germline V gene, CDR1 is SGHNT and CDR2 is YYREEE (reference sequence). The CDR3 protein is CASSSIQTSGGGNEQFF. The CDR3 nucleotides read TGTGCCAGCAGCTCAATTCAAACTAGCGGGGGGGGAAATGAGCAGTTCTTC.

The chain combines TRBV6-2 or TRBV6-3 with TRBJ1-1; tentatively, D is TRBD1 (6 bases). The CDR3 runs to 15 residues. V was clipped by 2 bases and J by 0 bases, with 10 bases between them. CDR1 MNHEY and CDR2 SVGEGT come from the germline V gene. In nucleotides, the CDR3 is TGTGCCAGCAGTTACCGGGGGGCTATGAACACTGAAGCTTTCTTT. It encodes CASSYRGAMNTEAFF.

The rearrangement links TRBV19 to TRBJ2-1; tentatively, D is TRBD2 (6 bases). The CDR3 runs 16 residues. V gave up 5 bases and J gave up 6 bases, with 20 bases separating them. Germline CDR1 is LNHDA and CDR2 is SQIVND (reference sequence). This CDR3 reads CASSAPGGRPLNEQFF. Written as DNA, the CDR3 is TGTGCCAGTAGTGCTCCCGGGGGTCGTCCCCTCAATGAGCAGTTCTTC.

This sequence joins TRBV5-1 and TRBJ2-3; 8 bases line up with TRBD1. Trimming cost V 1 base and J 1 base; bases outside gene matches: 2. CDR1 SGHRS and CDR2 YFSETQ come from the germline V gene. This CDR3 spans 15 amino acids. The CDR3 nucleotides read TGCGCCAGCAGCTTGCCGACAGGGGGCACAGATACGCAGTATTTT. Encoded protein: CASSLPTGGTDTQYF.

V usage is TRBV11-2 and J usage is TRBJ2-7; 7 bases line up with TRBD1. V lost 1 base and J lost 3; bases outside the gene matches: 12. Germline CDR1 and CDR2: SGHAT and FQNNGV. The CDR3 is 17 residues long. The CDR3 sequence is CASSLGAEGAHYYEQYF. CDR3 sequence (DNA): TGTGCCAGCAGCTTAGGTGCTGAGGGGGCCCACTACTACGAGCAGTACTTC.

The chain joins TRBV14 to TRBJ1-1, with TRBD1 matching over 9 bases. V trimming: 4 bases; J trimming: 4 bases; junction bases outside the gene matches: 4. The length of the CDR3 is 14 residues. From germline, CDR1 is SGHDN and CDR2 FVKESK. Here the CDR3 DNA reads TGTGCCAGCAGCCGGGACAGGGTGAGCACTGAAGCTTTCTTT. Translating gives CASSRDRVSTEAFF.

The V call is TRBV7-9, the J call TRBJ2-5, with 7 bases lining up with TRBD1. V was clipped by 5 bases and J by 4 bases; unmatched bases: 7. The germline CDR1 and CDR2 sequences are SEHNR and FQNEAQ (reference sequence). The CDR3 length is 14 residues. The CDR3 DNA sequence: TGTGCCAGCAGCCCTGGACAGGCAGGAGAGACCCAGTACTTC. Encoded protein: CASSPGQAGETQYF.

The genes are TRBV13 and TRBJ2-3; no clear D. Germline lookup yields CDR1 PRHDT and CDR2 FYEKMQ (reference sequence). V lost 8 bases to trimming and J lost 2 bases, with 14 bases between them. CDR3 size: 14 residues. CDR3: CASVPNGYTDTQYF. The CDR3 nucleotides read TGTGCCAGCGTCCCGAACGGGTACACAGATACGCAGTATTTT.

The chain is built from TRBV4-2 and TRBJ2-7; D perhaps matches TRBD2 (6 bases). V lost 0 bases and J lost 2, with 17 bases in between. The CDR3 runs 17 residues. CDR1 and CDR2 from the germline V gene are LGHNA and YNFKEQ. The CDR3 here is CASSQDFEGRRAYEQYF. Written as DNA, the CDR3 is TGTGCCAGCAGCCAAGATTTTGAAGGGAGGAGGGCCTACGAGCAGTACTTC.

The J gene is TRBJ1-2, the V gene TRBV7-3; weak D call: TRBD1 (6 bases). This CDR3 has 15 amino acids. Germline V gene data show CDR1 as SGHTA and CDR2 as FQGTGA. The V and J ends lost 0 bases and 3 bases respectively, with 11 bases between them. CDR3 in amino acids: CASSLTGRGDYGYTF. CDR3 nucleotides: TGTGCCAGCAGCTTAACTGGCAGGGGTGACTATGGCTACACCTTC.

V is TRBV21-1 and J is TRBJ2-7; TRBD1, the D gene given by the table, was not confirmed from the DNA. TRBV21-1 is listed as a pseudogene. CDR3 length equals 16 residues. The CDR3 is CASSKGAWDRDDEQYF. The CDR3 DNA reads as TGTGCCAGCAGCAAAGGGGCCTGGGACAGGGACGACGAGCAGTACTTC.

The CDR3 nucleotides read TGTGCCAGCAGCCTCCTCGGGACAGGGGGCGGTCAGCCCCAGCATTTT. Protein: CASSLLGTGGGQPQHF. J is TRBJ1-5 and V is TRBV7-2; 12 bases fit TRBD1. The junction had 8 bases not matched to a gene; V was cut back by 5 bases and J by 6 bases. Germline V gene sequence: CDR1 SGHTA, CDR2 FQGNSA. This CDR3 is built from 16 residues.

This clone appeared once. In DNA, the CDR3 is TGTGCCAGCAGCCAGAGAGCTGAAGCTTTCTTT. Amino acids: CASSQRAEAFF. The genes are TRBV3-1 (or the pseudogene TRBV3-2) and TRBJ1-1, with no clear D. The germline V gene encodes CDR1 LGHDT and CDR2 YNNKEL (reference sequence). Trimming removed 3 bases from V and 6 bases from J, with 5 bases in between. The CDR3 consists of 11 residues.

This rearrangement joins TRBV19 to TRBJ1-1; 7 positions agree with TRBD1. CDR1 and CDR2 from the germline V gene are LNHDA and SQIVND (reference sequence). The CDR3 length is 14 residues. Trimming removed 5 bases from V and 1 base from J; junction bases left unmatched: 4. The CDR3, as DNA: TGTGCCAGTAGTCCCGGACAGGAGAACACTGAAGCTTTCTTT. This gives the protein CASSPGQENTEAFF. The full variable domain, its missing parts supplied by reference TRBV19 and TRBJ1-1, is DGGITQSPKYLFRKEGQNVTLSCEQNLNHDAMYWYRQDPGQGLRLIYYSQIVNDFQKGDIAEGYSVSREKKESFPLTVTSAQKNPTAFYLCASSPGQENTEAFFGQGTRLTVV.

This chain connects TRBV10-2 to TRBJ2-1, with TRBD2 as a possible D gene (6 bases). The ends were cut back, 3 bases at V and 4 bases at J, with 13 bases in the middle. CDR1 and CDR2 (germline): WSHSY, SAAADI. The CDR3 covers 15 residues. The CDR3 reads CASSEATRTYNEQFF. The CDR3 DNA reads TGCGCCAGCAGTGAAGCGACTAGGACGTACAATGAGCAGTTCTTC.

The chain has TRBV18 and TRBJ2-2, with D uncertain. The CDR3 runs to 16 residues. V lost 4 bases and J lost 3, with 15 bases in between. The germline V gene encodes CDR1 KGHSH and CDR2 LQKENI. The CDR3 DNA reads as TGTGCCAGCTCACGCAAAGAACAGATTTACACCGGGGAGCTGTTTTTT. Amino acid sequence: CASSRKEQIYTGELFF.

The chain couples TRBV9 to TRBJ2-3; 9 nucleotides agree with TRBD2. Germline V gene data show CDR1 as SGDLS and CDR2 as YYNGEE. Germline trimming cut 0 bases from V and 4 bases from J; bases unmatched to any gene: 3. This CDR3 contains 15 residues. This CDR3 is CASSVGGGAADTQYF. The CDR3 bases are TGTGCCAGCAGCGTAGGCGGGGGGGCCGCAGATACGCAGTATTTT.

The chain combines TRBV4-2 with TRBJ2-2, with 13 bases fitting TRBD2. J lost 5 bases, V lost 4 bases, and 10 bases had no gene match. The germline gives CDR1 LGHNA, CDR2 YNFKEQ. This CDR3 is 18 amino acids long. The CDR3 reads CASSPGLAGASGTGELFF. Written as DNA, the CDR3 is TGTGCCAGCAGCCCCGGACTAGCGGGGGCCTCAGGGACCGGGGAGCTGTTTTTT.

This chain links TRBV23-1 with TRBJ2-3; possible D gene TRBD2, 5 bases. TRBV23-1 is an ORF, and what it does is uncertain. Trimming removed 8 bases at V and 2 bases at J, with 17 bases between. The CDR3 totals 15 residues. This CDR3 reads CASGISELITDTQYF. CDR3 DNA: TGCGCCAGCGGAATTAGCGAGCTCATCACAGATACGCAGTATTTT.